This T cell receptor beta chain appears in the sequencing data of a study of T cells in Graves' hyperthyroidism and ophthalmopathy. Notes on the study in general: Stable hyperthyroidism was separated from ophthalmopathy by a model based on 13 V-J features. Researchers found most expanded thyroid clonotypes above 0.001 in blood as well.

Researchers took RNA transcripts and amplified the TCR beta CDR3 regions from them. TCR CDR3 regions were first amplified by RT-PCR with HTBI primers. TCRdb re-called the multiplex PCR reads through MiXCR, storing one row per CDR3 protein. In the table there are over 45,000 distinct CDR3 sequences, just under 50% of which are singletons. Details on this clonotype: The antigen is unknown.

Enrolled ophthalmopathy patients presented with a Clinical Activity Score of at least 3, a NOSPECS grade of at least 4, and disease duration under 3 months. For the diagnoses, clinical symptoms, serum thyroxine and TRAb, thyroid ultrasound and orbital computed tomography were used. This CDR3 contains 13 residues. Germline loops: CDR1 SNHLY, CDR2 FYNNEI. Unmatched junction bases numbered 7, after V lost 3 bases and J lost 13 bases. This receptor was taken from a woman younger than 45 with Graves' ophthalmopathy. Sequenced sample: blood. This sequence joins TRBV2 and TRBJ1-4, with 8 bases identical to TRBD1. This CDR3 is CASSDRDRRTLFF. The CDR3 DNA is TGTGCCAGCAGTGATAGGGACAGGCGAACACTGTTTTTT.